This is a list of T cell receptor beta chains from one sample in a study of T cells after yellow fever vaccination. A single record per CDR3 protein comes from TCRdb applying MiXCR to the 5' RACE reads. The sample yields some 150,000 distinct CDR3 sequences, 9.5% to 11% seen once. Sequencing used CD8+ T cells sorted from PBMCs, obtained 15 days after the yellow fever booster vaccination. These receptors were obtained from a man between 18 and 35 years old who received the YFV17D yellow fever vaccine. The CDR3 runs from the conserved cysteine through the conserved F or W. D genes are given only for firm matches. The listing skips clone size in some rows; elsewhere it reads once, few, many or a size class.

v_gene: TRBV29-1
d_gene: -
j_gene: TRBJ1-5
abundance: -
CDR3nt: TGCAGCGTCGAAGACGGATCTAGCAATCAGCCCCAGCATTTT
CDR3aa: CSVEDGSSNQPQHF

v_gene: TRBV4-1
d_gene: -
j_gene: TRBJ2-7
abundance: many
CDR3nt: TGCGCCAGCAGCCAAGATTGGCAGTCCTACGAGCAGTACTTC
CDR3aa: CASSQDWQSYEQYF

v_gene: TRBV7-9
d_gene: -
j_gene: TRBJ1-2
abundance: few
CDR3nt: TGTGCCAGCAGCTTACTTATGGCGCAGGGAGTGGGCTATGGCTACACCTTC
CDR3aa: CASSLLMAQGVGYGYTF

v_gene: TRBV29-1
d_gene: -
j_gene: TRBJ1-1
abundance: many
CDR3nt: TGCAGTGCATGGCTGAACACTGAAGCTTTCTTT
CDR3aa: CSAWLNTEAFF

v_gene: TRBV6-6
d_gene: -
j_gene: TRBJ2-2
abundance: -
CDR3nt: TGTGCCAGCAGCAGGGATATCGGGGAGCTGTTTTTT
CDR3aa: CASSRDIGELFF

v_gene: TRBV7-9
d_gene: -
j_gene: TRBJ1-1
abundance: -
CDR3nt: TGTGCCAGCAGCTTATGGGGGCAGGAGGAAGCTTTCTTT
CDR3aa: CASSLWGQEEAFF

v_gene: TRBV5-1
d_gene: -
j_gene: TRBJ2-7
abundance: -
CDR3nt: TGCGCCAGCAGCAAAGGCTATAGTGAGCAGTACTTC
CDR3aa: CASSKGYSEQYF

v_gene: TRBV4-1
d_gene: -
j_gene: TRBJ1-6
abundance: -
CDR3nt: TGCGCCAGCAGCCAAGGGTGGACAGAAAATTCACCCCTCCACTTT
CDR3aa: CASSQGWTENSPLHF

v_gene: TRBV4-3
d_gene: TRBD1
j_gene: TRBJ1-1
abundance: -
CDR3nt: TGCGCCAGCAGCCAACATCTCCAGGGGGGTGGCACTGAAGCTTTCTTT
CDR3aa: CASSQHLQGGGTEAFF

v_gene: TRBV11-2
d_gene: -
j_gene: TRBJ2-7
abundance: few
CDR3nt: TGTGCCAGCAGCTTAGAATCCGCCGCCCCCTACGAGCAGTACTTC
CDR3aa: CASSLESAAPYEQYF

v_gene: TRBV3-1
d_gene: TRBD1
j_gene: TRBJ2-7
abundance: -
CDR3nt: TGTGCCAGCAGCCAAGGGGGACAGGGTTTCCCCTACGAGCAGTACTTC
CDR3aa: CASSQGGQGFPYEQYF

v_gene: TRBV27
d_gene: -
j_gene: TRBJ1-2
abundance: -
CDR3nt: TGTGCCAGCAGGCCCCAAACCCCAAACTATGGCTACACCTTC
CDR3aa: CASRPQTPNYGYTF

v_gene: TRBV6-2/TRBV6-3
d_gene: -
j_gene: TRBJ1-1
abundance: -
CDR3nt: TGTGCCAGCAGTTGGGGGGCGACTGAAGCTTTCTTT
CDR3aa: CASSWGATEAFF

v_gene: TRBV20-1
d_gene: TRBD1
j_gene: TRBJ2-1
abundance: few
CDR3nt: TGCAGTGCACCACCGGGACAGCGATACAATGAGCAGTTCTTC
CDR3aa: CSAPPGQRYNEQFF

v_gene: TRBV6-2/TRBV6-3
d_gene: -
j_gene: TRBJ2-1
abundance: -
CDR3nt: TGTGCCAGCAGCGCCGGGGACAATGAGCAGTTCTTC
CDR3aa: CASSAGDNEQFF

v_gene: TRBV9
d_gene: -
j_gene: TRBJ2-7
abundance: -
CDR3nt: TGTGCCAGCAGCGTAGACCTCGTCCCCTGGTACGAGCAGTACTTC
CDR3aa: CASSVDLVPWYEQYF

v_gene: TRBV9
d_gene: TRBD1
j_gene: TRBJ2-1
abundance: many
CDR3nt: TGTGCCAGCAGCGTAGGCCAGGGGGCCCCCTACAATGAGCAGTTCTTC
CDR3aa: CASSVGQGAPYNEQFF

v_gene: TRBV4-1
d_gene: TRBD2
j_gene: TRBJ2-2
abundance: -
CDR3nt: TGCGCCAGCAGCCTCGGGGGGACCTTTACCGGGGAGCTGTTTTTT
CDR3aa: CASSLGGTFTGELFF

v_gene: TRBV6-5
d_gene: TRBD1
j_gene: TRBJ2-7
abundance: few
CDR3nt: TGTGCCAGCAGTTACTCCCGGACAGGAGTCGGGGAGCAGTACTTC
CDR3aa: CASSYSRTGVGEQYF

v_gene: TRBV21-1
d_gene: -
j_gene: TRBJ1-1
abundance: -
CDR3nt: TGTGCCAGCGCAAGAGAGAACACTGAAGCTTTCTTT
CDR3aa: CASARENTEAFF

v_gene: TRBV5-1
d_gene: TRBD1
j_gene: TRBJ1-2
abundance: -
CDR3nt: TGCGCCAGCAGCTTGAACCCGAAAATACCAACAGGGGGCGAGGGCTACACCTTC
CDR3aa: CASSLNPKIPTGGEGYTF

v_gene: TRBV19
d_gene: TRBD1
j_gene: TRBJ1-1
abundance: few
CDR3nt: TGTGCCAGTAGTATAGGAGGGGGCGCCACTGAAGCTTTCTTT
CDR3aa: CASSIGGGATEAFF

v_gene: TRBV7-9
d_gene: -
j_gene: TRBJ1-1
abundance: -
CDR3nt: TGTGCCAGCAGCGAGACGAGGCACTCTCGAAAGGCTGAAGCTTTCTTT
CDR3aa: CASSETRHSRKAEAFF

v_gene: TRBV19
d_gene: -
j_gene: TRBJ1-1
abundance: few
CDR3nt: TGTGCCAGTAGTATCTTGGGTACTGAAGCTTTCTTT
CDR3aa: CASSILGTEAFF

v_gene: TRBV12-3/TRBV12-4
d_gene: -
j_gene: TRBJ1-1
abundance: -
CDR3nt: TGTGCCAGCAGTTTGGGACGGATTACTGAAGCTTTCTTT
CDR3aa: CASSLGRITEAFF

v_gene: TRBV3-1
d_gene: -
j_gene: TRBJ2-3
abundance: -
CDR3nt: TGTGCCAGCAGCCAGAGAAATTCAGGGGGGTTGAGCACAGATACGCAGTATTTT
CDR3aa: CASSQRNSGGLSTDTQYF

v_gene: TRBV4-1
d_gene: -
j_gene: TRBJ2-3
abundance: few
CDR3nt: TGCGCCAGCAGCCAAGATGCGACGGGGGGCTCAGATACGCAGTATTTT
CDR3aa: CASSQDATGGSDTQYF

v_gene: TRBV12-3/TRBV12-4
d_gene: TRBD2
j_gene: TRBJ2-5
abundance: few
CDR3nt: TGTGCCAGCAGTGGGCTAGCGGAAAACCAAGAGACCCAGTACTTC
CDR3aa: CASSGLAENQETQYF

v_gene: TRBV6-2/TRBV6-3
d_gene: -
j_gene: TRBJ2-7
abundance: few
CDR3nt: TGTGCCAGCAGTTTTACACCCCTCGGGACCGACGTCACCTACGAGCAGTACTTC
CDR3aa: CASSFTPLGTDVTYEQYF

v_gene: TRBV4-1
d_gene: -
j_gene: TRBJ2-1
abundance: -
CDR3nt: TGCGCCAGCAGCCCAGTAACAGGGTATGATGAGCAGTTCTTC
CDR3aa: CASSPVTGYDEQFF

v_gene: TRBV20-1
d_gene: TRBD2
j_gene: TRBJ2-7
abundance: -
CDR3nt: TGCAGTGCTAGAGTCCTACTAGCGGGGGGCTACGAGCAGTACTTC
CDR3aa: CSARVLLAGGYEQYF

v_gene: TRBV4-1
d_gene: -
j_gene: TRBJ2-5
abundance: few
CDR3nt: TGCGCCAGCAGCCAATTCGCGGGGCAAGAGACCCAGTACTTC
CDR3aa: CASSQFAGQETQYF

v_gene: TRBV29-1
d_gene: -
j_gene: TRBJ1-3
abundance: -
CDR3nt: TGCAGCGTTGCGGAGCCATTCTCTGGAAACACCATATATTTT
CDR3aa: CSVAEPFSGNTIYF

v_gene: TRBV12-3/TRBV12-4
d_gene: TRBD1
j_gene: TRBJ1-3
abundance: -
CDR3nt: TGTGCCAGCAGCCACCGACCGGGACAGGGGGCTTTCACCATATATTTT
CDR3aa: CASSHRPGQGAFTIYF

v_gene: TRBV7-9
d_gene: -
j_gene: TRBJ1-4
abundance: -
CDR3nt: TGTGCCAGCAGCTCCGAGGAGGGGGTCCTTTTT
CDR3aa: CASSSEEGVLF

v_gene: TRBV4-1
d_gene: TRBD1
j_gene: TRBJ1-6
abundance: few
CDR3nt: TGCGCCAGCAGCCAAGAGGAAGGGGGCATTGGTTATTCACCCCTCCACTTT
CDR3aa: CASSQEEGGIGYSPLHF

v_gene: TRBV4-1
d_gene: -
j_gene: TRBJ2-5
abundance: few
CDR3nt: TGCGCCAGCAGCAGAGTCGGAGGACTCGCGCCCCAGTACTTC
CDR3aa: CASSRVGGLAPQYF

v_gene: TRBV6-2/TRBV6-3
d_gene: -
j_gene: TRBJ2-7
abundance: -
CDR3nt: TGTGCCAGCGGAGGGGGAAACTCCTACGAGCAGTACTTC
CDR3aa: CASGGGNSYEQYF

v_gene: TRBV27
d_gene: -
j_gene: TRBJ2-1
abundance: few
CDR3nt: TGTGCCAGCATTCACCCCGGATCGGATGAGCAGTTCTTC
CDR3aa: CASIHPGSDEQFF

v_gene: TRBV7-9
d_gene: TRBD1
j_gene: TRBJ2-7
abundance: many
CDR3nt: TGTGCCAGCAGCCCGTCGGTATCGACAGGGATAATCGACGAGCAGTACTTC
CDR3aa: CASSPSVSTGIIDEQYF

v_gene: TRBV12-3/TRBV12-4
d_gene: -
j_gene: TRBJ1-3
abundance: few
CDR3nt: TGTGCCAGCAGCCTGACGGAGACTTCTGGAAACACCATATATTTT
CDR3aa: CASSLTETSGNTIYF

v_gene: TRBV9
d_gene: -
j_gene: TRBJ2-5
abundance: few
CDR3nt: TGTGCCAGCAGCGTAGTGGGGGCGGAAGAGACCCAGTACTTC
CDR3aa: CASSVVGAEETQYF

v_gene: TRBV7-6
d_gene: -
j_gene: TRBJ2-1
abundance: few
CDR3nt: TGTGCCAGCAGCTTGCGGGGGCCAGGCAATGAGCAGTTCTTC
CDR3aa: CASSLRGPGNEQFF

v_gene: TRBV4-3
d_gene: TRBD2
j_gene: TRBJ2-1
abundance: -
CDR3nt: TGCGCCAGCAGCCACAGACTAGCGGGGGGGGATGAGCAGTTCTTC
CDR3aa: CASSHRLAGGDEQFF

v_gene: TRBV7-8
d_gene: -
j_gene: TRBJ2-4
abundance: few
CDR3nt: TGTGCCAGCAGCTTAGAATCTCGGCAGGGGTTCGGCATTCAGTACTTC
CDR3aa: CASSLESRQGFGIQYF

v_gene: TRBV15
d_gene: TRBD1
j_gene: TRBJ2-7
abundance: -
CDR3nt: TGTGCCACCGCAAGGGGGCTTGACGAGCAGTACTTC
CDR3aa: CATARGLDEQYF

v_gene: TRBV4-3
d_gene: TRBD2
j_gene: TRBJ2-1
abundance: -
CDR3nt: TGCGCCAGCAGCCAAGATTCATCGGGGGGGAGCTCCTACAATGAGCAGTTCTTC
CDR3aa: CASSQDSSGGSSYNEQFF

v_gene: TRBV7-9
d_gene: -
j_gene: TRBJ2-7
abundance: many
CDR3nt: TGTGCCAGCAGCTCGGACCACTACGAGCAGTACTTC
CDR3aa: CASSSDHYEQYF

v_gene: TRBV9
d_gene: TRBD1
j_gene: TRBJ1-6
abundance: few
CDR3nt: TGTGCCAGCAGCGTAGCGTCCGGGACAGGATCGAATTCACCCCTCCACTTT
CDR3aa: CASSVASGTGSNSPLHF

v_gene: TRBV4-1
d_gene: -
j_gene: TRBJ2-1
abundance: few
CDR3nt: TGCGCCAGCAGCCAGCCATTGGGCTCCGAGCAGTTCTTC
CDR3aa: CASSQPLGSEQFF

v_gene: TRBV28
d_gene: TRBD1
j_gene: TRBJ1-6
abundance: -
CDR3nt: TGTGCCAGCAGTTTGTCCAGGGGGATGGTTTCACCCCTCCACTTT
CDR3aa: CASSLSRGMVSPLHF

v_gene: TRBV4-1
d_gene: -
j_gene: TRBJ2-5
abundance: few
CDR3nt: TGCGCCAGCAGCCAAGAACCTACCGAGACCCAGTACTTC
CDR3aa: CASSQEPTETQYF

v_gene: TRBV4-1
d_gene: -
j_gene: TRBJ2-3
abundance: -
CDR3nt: TGCGCCAGCAGCCAAGTTGTGACAGGCGGCACAGATACGCAGTATTTT
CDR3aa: CASSQVVTGGTDTQYF

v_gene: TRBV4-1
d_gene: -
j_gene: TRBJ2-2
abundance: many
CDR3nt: TGCGCCAGCAGCCAAGGGTTCAGGATGCCCGGGGAGCTGTTTTTT
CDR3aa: CASSQGFRMPGELFF

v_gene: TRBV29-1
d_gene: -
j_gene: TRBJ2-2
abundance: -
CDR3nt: TGCAGCGCTCAGGGCGAGAACACCGGGGAGCTGTTTTTT
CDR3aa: CSAQGENTGELFF

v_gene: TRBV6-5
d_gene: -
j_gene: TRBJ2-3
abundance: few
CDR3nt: TGTGCCAGCACCCTGGGAGGTACGCAGTATTTT
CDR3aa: CASTLGGTQYF

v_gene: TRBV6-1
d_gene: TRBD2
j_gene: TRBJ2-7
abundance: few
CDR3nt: TGTGCCAGCGGGGACGGGGGGACTGGCTCCTACGAGCAGTACTTC
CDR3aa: CASGDGGTGSYEQYF

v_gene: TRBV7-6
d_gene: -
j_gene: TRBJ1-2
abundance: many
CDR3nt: TGTGCCAGCAGCTTAGAACCAGGGCCCGCTGGCTACACCTTC
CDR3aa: CASSLEPGPAGYTF

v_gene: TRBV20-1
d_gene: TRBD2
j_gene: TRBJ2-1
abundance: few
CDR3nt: TGCAGTGCTAGAGGGGGACTAGCGGGGGCGGAGCAGTTCTTC
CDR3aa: CSARGGLAGAEQFF

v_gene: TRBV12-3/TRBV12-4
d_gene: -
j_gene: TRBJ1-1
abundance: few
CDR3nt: TGTGCCAGCAGTCCCGACGGGGGCACTAGGGCTTTCTTT
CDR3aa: CASSPDGGTRAFF